These T cell receptor beta chains were read from a single sample in a study of cytomegalovirus exposure and HLA in healthy donors. The data were produced by immunoSEQ multiplex PCR, yet TCRdb's version contains in-frame clones alone and is incomplete. The sample has 200,000 to 250,000 clones, 80% to 85% seen once. Sequencing input: PBMCs. The receptors were sampled from a woman in her 30s in good health and CMV-seropositive. Each CDR3 is given with its conserved first and last residue. Fields, in order: D gene, clone size, J gene, V gene, CDR3 protein. The D gene is left open where the match is weak. A clone size is listed for some rows: how often the clone was seen (once, few, many), or a class if it is expanded.

>TRBD1|NA|TRBJ1-1|TRBV20-1
CSARQGAQAFF
>NA|NA|TRBJ2-3|TRBV7-3
CASSPQGTDTQYF
>NA|NA|TRBJ1-5|TRBV4-1
CASSEEVGQPQHF
>NA|once|TRBJ1-2|TRBV5-1
CASSGDGTRRVNYGYTF
>NA|NA|TRBJ2-7|TRBV14
CASSQDWPWSYEQYF
>TRBD1|NA|TRBJ2-6|TRBV7-3
CASSATGQGVNSGANVLTF
>TRBD2|NA|TRBJ2-5|TRBV10-3
CAISDSGGEGTQYF
>TRBD1|NA|TRBJ1-2|TRBV15
CATSRERTGAYGYTF
>NA|few|TRBJ2-7|TRBV18
CASSPARGERASYEQYF
>NA|NA|TRBJ1-1|TRBV10-3
CATRGWDGNTEAFF
>NA|NA|TRBJ1-1|TRBV4-1
CASSRIGGSTEAFF
>NA|once|TRBJ2-6|TRBV7-3
CASSSAGQAVSGANVLTF
>NA|NA|TRBJ2-1|TRBV5-4
CASSIGRYNEQFF
>NA|NA|TRBJ1-2|TRBV13
CASSPRQGSYGYTF
>NA|few|TRBJ1-2|TRBV13
CASSADVWGYTF
>TRBD2|NA|TRBJ2-6|TRBV25-1
CASSESLAAGANVLTF
>NA|NA|TRBJ1-1|TRBV27
CASSFRLPGEWDEAFF
>NA|NA|TRBJ1-2|TRBV4-2
CASSQDPNSDYGYTF
>NA|NA|TRBJ1-1|TRBV30
CAWSVDSYGAAFF